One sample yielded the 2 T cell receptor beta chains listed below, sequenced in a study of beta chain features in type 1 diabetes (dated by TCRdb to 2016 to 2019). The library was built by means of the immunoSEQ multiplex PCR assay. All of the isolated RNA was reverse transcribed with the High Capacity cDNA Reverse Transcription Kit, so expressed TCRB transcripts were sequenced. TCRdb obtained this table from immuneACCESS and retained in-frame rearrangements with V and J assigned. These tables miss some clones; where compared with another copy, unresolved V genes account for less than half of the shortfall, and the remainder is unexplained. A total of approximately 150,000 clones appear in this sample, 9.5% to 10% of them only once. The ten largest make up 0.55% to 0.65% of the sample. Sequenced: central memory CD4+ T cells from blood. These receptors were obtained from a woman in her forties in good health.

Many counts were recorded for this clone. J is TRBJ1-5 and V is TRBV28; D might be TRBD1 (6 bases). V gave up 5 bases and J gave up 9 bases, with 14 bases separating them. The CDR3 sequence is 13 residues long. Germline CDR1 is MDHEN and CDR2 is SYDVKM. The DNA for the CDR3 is TGTGCCAGCAGTCAGGACAGTAGCAGGCCCCAGCATTTT. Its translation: CASSQDSSRPQHF.

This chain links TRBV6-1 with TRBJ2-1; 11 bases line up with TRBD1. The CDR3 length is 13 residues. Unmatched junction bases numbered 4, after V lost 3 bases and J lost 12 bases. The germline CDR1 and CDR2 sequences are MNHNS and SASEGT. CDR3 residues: CASSEGQGVWQFF. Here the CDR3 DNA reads TGTGCCAGCAGTGAGGGACAGGGGGTTTGGCAGTTCTTC.